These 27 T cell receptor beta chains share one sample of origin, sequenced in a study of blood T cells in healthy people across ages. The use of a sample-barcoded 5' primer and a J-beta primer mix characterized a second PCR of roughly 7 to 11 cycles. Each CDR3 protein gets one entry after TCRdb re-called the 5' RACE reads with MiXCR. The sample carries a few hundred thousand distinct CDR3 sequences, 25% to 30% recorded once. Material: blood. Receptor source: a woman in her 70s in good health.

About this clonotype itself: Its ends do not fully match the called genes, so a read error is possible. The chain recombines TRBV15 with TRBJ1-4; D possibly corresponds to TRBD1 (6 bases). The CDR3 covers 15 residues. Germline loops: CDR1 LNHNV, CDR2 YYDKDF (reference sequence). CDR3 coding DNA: TGTGCCACCAGCCCGGGGGGGCAGGGGCATGAAAAACTGTATTTT. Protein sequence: CATSPGGQGHEKLYF.

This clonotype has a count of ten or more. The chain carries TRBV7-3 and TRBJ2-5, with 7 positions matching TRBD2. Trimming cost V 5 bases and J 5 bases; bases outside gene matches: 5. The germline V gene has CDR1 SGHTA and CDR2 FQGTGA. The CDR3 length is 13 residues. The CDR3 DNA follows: TGTGCCAGCAGCCAGACTAGCTTGGAGACCCAGTACTTC. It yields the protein CASSQTSLETQYF.

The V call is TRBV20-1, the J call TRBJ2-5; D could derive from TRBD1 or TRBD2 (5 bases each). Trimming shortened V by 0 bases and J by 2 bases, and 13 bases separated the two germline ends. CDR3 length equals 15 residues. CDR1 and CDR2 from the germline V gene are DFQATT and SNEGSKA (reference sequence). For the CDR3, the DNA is TGCAGTGCTAGAGATTTCGAGGGGTGGCAAGAGACCCAGTACTTC. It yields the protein CSARDFEGWQETQYF.

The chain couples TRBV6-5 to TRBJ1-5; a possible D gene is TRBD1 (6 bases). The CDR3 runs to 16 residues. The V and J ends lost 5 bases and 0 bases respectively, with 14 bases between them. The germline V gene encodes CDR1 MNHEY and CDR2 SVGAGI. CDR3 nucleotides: TGTGCCAGCAGTCGAGGGGGTGTACCTAGCAATCAGCCCCAGCATTTT. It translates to CASSRGGVPSNQPQHF.

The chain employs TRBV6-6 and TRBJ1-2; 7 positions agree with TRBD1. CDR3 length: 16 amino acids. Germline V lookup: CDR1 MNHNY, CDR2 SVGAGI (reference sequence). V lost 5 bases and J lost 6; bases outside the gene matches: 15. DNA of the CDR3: TGTGCCAGCAGTCGAACCCTCAGTCAGGGGGGGGATGGCTACACCTTC. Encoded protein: CASSRTLSQGGDGYTF.

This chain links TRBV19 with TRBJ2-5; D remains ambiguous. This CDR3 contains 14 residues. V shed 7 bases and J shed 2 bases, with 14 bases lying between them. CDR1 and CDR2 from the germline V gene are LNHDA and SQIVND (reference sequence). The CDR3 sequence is CASKQRPGQETQYF. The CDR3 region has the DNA TGTGCCAGTAAGCAGAGGCCTGGTCAAGAGACCCAGTACTTC.

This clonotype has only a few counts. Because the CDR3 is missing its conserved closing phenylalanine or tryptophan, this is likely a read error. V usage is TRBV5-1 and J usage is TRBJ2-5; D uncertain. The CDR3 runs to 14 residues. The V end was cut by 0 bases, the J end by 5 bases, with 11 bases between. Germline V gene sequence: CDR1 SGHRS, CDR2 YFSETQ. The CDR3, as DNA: TGCGCCAGCAGCTTGGTTCCGCAGGTGGAGACCCAGTACCTC. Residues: CASSLVPQVETQYL.

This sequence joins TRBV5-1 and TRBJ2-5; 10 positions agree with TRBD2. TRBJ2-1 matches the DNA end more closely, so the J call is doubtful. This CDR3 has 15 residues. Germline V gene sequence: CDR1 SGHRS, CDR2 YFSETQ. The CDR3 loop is CASSLVAGGGTEQFF. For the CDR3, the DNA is TGCGCCAGCAGCTTGGTAGCGGGGGGCGGCACTGAGCAGTTCTTC.

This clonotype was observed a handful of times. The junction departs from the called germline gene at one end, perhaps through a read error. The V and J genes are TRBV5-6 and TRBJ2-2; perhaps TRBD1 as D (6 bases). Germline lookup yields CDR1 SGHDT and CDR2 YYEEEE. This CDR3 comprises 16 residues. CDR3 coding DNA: TGTGCCAGCAGCTTGCCAGGGGTAGGGAACGCCGGGGAGCTGTTTTTT. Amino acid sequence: CASSLPGVGNAGELFF.

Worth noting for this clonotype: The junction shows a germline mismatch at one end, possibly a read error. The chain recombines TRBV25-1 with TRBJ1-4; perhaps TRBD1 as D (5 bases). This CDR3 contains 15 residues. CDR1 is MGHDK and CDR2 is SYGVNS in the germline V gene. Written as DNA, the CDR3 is TGTGCCGGCAGTGAACACTCTGGGCCAGGGGAAAAACTGTTTTTT. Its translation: CAGSEHSGPGEKLFF.

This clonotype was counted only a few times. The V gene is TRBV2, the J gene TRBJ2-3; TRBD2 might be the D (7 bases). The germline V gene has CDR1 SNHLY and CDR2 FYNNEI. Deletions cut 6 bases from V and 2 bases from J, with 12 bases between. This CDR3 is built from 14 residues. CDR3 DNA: TGTGCCAGCAGCCGGGGGGCCTACACAGATACGCAGTATTTT. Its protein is CASSRGAYTDTQYF.

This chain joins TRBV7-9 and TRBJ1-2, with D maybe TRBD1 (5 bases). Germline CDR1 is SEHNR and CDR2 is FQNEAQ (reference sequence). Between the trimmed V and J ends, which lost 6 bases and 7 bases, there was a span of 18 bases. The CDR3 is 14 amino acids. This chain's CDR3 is CASSDDSRGSGYTF. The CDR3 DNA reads TGTGCCAGCAGTGATGACAGCCGGGGGTCTGGCTACACCTTC.

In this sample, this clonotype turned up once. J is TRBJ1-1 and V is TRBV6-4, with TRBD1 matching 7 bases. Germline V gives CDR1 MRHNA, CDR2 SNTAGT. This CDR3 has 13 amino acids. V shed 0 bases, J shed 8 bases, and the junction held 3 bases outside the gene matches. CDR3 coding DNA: TGTGCCAGCAGTGACTCAGTGACAGGGGAAGCTTTCTTT. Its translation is CASSDSVTGEAFF.

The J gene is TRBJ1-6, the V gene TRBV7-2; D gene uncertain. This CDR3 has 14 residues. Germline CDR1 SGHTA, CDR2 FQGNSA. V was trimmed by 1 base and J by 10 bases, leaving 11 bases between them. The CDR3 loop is CASSLGWRESPLHF. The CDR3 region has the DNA TGTGCCAGCAGCTTAGGGTGGAGGGAGTCACCCCTCCACTTT.

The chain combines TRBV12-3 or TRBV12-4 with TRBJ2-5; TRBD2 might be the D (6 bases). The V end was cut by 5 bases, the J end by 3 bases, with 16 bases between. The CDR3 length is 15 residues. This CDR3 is CASSPIGTAKETQYF. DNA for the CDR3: TGTGCCAGCAGTCCAATCGGGACTGCGAAAGAGACCCAGTACTTC.

CDR3 DNA: TGTGCCAGCAGCGTTCACCCTGCGGGGTGGGAGACCCAGTACTTC. Its protein product is CASSVHPAGWETQYF. The V call is TRBV9, the J call TRBJ2-5, with D possibly matching TRBD2 (6 bases). Trimming took off 2 bases at V and 5 bases at J, with 16 bases between the two ends. The CDR3 is 15 amino acids. From germline, CDR1 is SGDLS and CDR2 YYNGEE.

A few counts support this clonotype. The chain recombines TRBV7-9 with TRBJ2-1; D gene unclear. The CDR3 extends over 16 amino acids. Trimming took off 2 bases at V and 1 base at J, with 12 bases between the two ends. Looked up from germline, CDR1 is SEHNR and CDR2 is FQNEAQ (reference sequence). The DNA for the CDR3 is TGTGCCAGCAGCTTATCCGTTGGGCCTTCCTACAATGAGCAGTTCTTC. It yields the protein CASSLSVGPSYNEQFF.

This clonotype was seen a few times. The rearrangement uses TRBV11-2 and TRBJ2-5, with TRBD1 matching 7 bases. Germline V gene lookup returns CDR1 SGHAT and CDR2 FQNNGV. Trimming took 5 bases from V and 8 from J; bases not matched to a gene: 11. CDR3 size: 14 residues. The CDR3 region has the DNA TGTGCCAGCAGCCAACTCGGGACAGTTATTACCCAGTACTTC. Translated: CASSQLGTVITQYF.

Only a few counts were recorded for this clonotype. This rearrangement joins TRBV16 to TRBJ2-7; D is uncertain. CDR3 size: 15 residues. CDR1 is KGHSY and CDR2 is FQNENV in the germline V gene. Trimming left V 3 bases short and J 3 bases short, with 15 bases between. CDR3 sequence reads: CASSHLSQTNYEQYF. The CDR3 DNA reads TGTGCCAGCAGCCATCTCAGTCAAACGAACTACGAGCAGTACTTC.

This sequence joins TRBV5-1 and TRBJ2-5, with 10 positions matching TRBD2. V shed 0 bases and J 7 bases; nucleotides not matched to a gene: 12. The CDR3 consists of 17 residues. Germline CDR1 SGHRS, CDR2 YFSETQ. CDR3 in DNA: TGCGCCAGCAGCTTGGCGGCTAGCGGGGGTCCTGAGGGGACCCAGTACTTC. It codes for CASSLAASGGPEGTQYF.

CDR3 sequence (DNA): TGTGCCAGCAGTGCTGAGGGACTAGCGTCCGAGACCCAGTACTTC. Its protein is CASSAEGLASETQYF. The chain is built from TRBV2 and TRBJ2-5; 10 nucleotides align to TRBD2. The CDR3 has 15 residues. The junction had 7 bases not matched to a gene; V was cut back by 4 bases and J by 5 bases. The germline gives CDR1 SNHLY, CDR2 FYNNEI.

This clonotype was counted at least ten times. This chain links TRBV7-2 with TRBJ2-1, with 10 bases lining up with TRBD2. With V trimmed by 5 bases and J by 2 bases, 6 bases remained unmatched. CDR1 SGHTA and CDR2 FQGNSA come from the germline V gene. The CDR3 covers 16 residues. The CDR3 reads CASSPLAGGPYNEQFF. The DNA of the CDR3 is TGTGCCAGCAGCCCCTTAGCGGGGGGTCCCTACAATGAGCAGTTCTTC.

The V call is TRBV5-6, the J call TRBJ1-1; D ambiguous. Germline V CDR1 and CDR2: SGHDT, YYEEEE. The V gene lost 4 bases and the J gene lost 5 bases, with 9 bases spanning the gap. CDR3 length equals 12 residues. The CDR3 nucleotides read TGTGCCAGCAGCCTCTTGCGGACTGAAGCTTTCTTT. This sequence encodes CASSLLRTEAFF.

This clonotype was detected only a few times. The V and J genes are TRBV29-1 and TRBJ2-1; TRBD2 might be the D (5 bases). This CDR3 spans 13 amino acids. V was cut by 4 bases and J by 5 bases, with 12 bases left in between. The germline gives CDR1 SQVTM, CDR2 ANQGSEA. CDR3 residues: CSVAVGANNEQFF. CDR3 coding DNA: TGCAGCGTTGCGGTGGGAGCCAACAATGAGCAGTTCTTC.

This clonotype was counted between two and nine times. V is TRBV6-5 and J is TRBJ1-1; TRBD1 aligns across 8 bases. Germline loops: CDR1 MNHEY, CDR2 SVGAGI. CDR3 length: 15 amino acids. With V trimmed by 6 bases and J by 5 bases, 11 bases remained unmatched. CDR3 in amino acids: CASSPTGTGRTEAFF. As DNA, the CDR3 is TGTGCCAGCAGCCCTACTGGGACAGGAAGAACTGAAGCTTTCTTT.

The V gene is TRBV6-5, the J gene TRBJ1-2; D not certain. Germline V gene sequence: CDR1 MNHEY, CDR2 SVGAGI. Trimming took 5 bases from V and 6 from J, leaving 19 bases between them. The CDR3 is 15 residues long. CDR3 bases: TGTGCCAGCAGTCGCAGTCACCAAGGAAGCGATGGCTACACCTTC. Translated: CASSRSHQGSDGYTF.

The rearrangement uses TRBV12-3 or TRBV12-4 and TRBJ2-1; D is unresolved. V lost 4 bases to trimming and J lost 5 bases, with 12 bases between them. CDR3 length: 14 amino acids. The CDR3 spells CASSSASLHNEQFF. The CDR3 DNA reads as TGTGCCAGCAGTTCTGCAAGCTTACACAATGAGCAGTTCTTC.